The T cell receptor beta chain described here comes from a study of CD8 T cells in Susac syndrome. RNA totalling about 0.45 to 1 ug underwent reverse transcription with random hexamers. It was immunoSEQ multiplex PCR that amplified TCR beta CDR3 across 54 Vbeta and 13 Jbeta. TCRdb processed the immunoSEQ multiplex PCR reads anew with MiXCR; each CDR3 protein has one entry. The sample carries some 150,000 distinct CDR3 sequences, 85% to 95% recorded once. V was pared by 7 bases and J by 3 bases, with 9 bases between. The CDR3 runs 11 residues. The germline CDR1 and CDR2 sequences are SQVTM and ANQGSEA.

Sequenced material: CD4+ T cells from PBMCs. This chain uses TRBV29-1 with TRBJ1-1; a weak D match, TRBD1 (5 bases). This clonotype was sampled from a human donor with Susac syndrome. The CDR3 DNA sequence: TGCAGCGAGGGACGGGACACTGAAGCTTTCTTT. Its protein product is CSEGRDTEAFF.